This T cell receptor beta chain was captured in a study of T cell changes during pregnancy in multiple sclerosis. Repertoires were generated with immunoSEQ multiplex PCR, while TCRdb's copy carries only in-frame clones and drops some. The table lists around 65,000 clones, roughly nine tenths of them singletons. The CDR3 runs 16 residues. The germline gives CDR1 ENHRY, CDR2 SYGVKD. V was clipped by 7 bases and J by 3 bases; unmatched bases: 6. In this sample, this clone turned up once. The specimen was peripheral blood, collected in the first trimester of pregnancy. This chain joins TRBV10-3 and TRBJ2-2, with TRBD2 matching 12 bases. The receptor was isolated from a female donor in good health, enrolled as a control in a pregnancy study. CDR3 bases: TGTGCCATCACGGACAGACTAGCGGGAGACACCGGGGAGCTGTTTTTT. Protein sequence: CAITDRLAGDTGELFF.